This T cell receptor beta chain was documented in a study of control samples from healthy donors and cancer patients. This table comes from immunoSEQ multiplex PCR, and its TCRdb copy is limited to in-frame clones, with some not included. The repertoire holds 150,000 to 200,000 clones, 91% seen once, with about 1.6% in the top ten. CDR1 is SGHRS, CDR2 YFSETQ, per germline. The V and J ends lost 0 bases and 4 bases, in that order; junction bases with no gene match: 4. The CDR3 extends over 15 amino acids. The sample taken for sequencing was blood. This chain connects TRBV5-1 to TRBJ2-1; TRBD1 matches 7 bases. The receptor was derived from a woman in her thirties in good health. The CDR3 region is CASSLGWDRYNEQFF. The CDR3 DNA is TGCGCCAGCAGCTTGGGTTGGGACAGATACAATGAGCAGTTCTTC.